This entry features one T cell receptor (beta chain) sequence. Its antigen is unidentified. The sample is drawn from a study of radiotherapy plus CTLA-4 blockade in lung cancer. Study-wide background: Objective responses were observed in more than 15% of patients, and disease control was achieved by approximately 34%.

Profiled with immunoSEQ multiplex PCR; TCRdb holds only in-frame clones, not every one. The profile shows 60,000 to 85,000 clones, around nine tenths of them singletons. Study-wide results and limits: The study found tumor-derived TCR clones expanded in blood after radiotherapy plus ipilimumab. Early blood T cell clone changes and increased post-radiation serum interferon-beta were reportedly the strongest response predictors.

Trimming removed 0 bases from V and 5 bases from J, with 5 bases in between. Germline CDR1 and CDR2: SGDLS and YYNGEE. The CDR3 runs 13 residues. This chain links TRBV9 with TRBJ2-2; D remains ambiguous. Material: peripheral blood, obtained from a patient treated with radiotherapy plus ipilimumab. The TCR sequence derives from a human donor with non-small cell lung cancer who had stable disease on radiotherapy plus ipilimumab. CDR3 coding DNA: TGTGCCAGCAGCGTAGTTTGGACCGGGGAGCTGTTTTTT. Protein product: CASSVVWTGELFF.